The source of this T cell receptor beta chain is a study of blood T cell repertoires in COVID-19. Study-wide context: The origin of the acute and convalescent COVID-19 samples was the United States, Italy and Spain. From T cells, B-cell-depleted T cells, or PBMCs came the material, which was cDNA or gDNA.

Per the study methods: Nucleated cell counts were estimated from reference gene primer amplification. Sequencing was performed with immunoSEQ multiplex PCR; in TCRdb, only in-frame clones are kept and a portion is missing. V, J and clone size are taken as reported in that table, and D and trimming were inferred from the DNA itself. The profile shows 98,000 or so clones, roughly 91% of them singletons. The CDR3 totals 15 residues. Germline V CDR1 and CDR2: SQVTM, ANQGSEA. Trimming took off 4 bases at V and 0 bases at J, with 15 bases between the two ends. This clone has only a few counts. The specimen sequenced was peripheral blood. The TCR was taken from a human donor in a cohort sampled during active COVID-19. The chain carries TRBV29-1 and TRBJ1-2; TRBD1 is a possible D gene (6 bases). DNA of the CDR3: TGCAGCGTTGGGACAGTCCAAGCCCCTAACTATGGCTACACCTTC. The encoded protein is CSVGTVQAPNYGYTF.